This entry describes one T cell receptor (beta chain). The record originates from a study of blood T cell repertoires in COVID-19. In the source study's methods: Nucleated cell number was recorded as an estimate derived from reference gene primer amplification. Measured with immunoSEQ multiplex PCR; TCRdb has only the in-frame clones, and not every one. Clone size and the V and J calls come from that table; the DNA yielded D and trimming. The sample contains some 93,000 clones, about 89% of which appear only once. This CDR3 has 15 amino acids. Per germline, CDR1 SGHDN and CDR2 FVKESK. J lost 2 bases, V lost 4 bases, and 6 bases had no gene match.

The specimen sequenced was peripheral blood. This receptor was obtained from a man over 45 with acute or convalescent COVID-19. V is TRBV14 and J is TRBJ2-7; 9 bases fit TRBD2. In nucleotides, the CDR3 is TGTGCCAGCAGCCCCCTGCGGGGGGGGACCTACGAGCAGTACTTC. It specifies CASSPLRGGTYEQYF.